This T cell receptor (beta chain) came from a study of cytomegalovirus exposure and HLA in healthy donors. General study findings and limits: CMV antigen specificity of three CMV-associated chains was confirmed in vitro.

This clone was seen only a few times. Its antigen is currently unknown. The PCR contained 60 Vbeta and 13 Jbeta primers. Only in-frame clones appear in the TCRdb table, and some are missing; sequencing was by immunoSEQ multiplex PCR. The sample carries roughly 93,000 clones, about four fifths recorded once. This clonotype was obtained from a man aged 25-40 years in good health and CMV-seronegative. Sequencing input: PBMCs.

CDR3 loop: CAWTGTRGTRTQYF. The CDR3 DNA is TGTGCCTGGACTGGGACGCGGGGCACGAGGACGCAGTATTTT. This sequence joins TRBV30 and TRBJ2-3, with TRBD2 as a possible D gene (6 bases). V was pared by 4 bases and J by 9 bases, with 20 bases between. The CDR3 has 14 residues. Germline assignment: CDR1 GTSNPN and CDR2 SVGIG (reference sequence).